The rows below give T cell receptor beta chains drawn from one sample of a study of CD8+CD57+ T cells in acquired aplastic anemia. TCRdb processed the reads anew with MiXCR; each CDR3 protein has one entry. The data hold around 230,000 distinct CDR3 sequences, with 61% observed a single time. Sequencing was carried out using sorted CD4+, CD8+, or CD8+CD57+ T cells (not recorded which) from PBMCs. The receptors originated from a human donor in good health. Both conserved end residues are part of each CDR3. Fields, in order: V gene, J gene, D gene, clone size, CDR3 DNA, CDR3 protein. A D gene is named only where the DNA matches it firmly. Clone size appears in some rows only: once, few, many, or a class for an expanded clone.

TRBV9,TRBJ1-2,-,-,TGTGCCAGCAGCTTCGACGGCAACTATGGCTACACCTTC,CASSFDGNYGYTF
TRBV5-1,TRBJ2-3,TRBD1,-,TGCGCCAGCAGCTTACAGGGGGATACGCAGTATTTT,CASSLQGDTQYF
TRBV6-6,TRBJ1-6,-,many,TGTGCCAGCGGGGACCTCCACTTT,CASGDLHF
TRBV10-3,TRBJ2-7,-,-,TGTGCCATCAGTACCAGGGATAGGTACGAGCAGTACTTC,CAISTRDRYEQYF
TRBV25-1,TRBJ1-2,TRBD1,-,TGTGCCAGCAGTGAGCGCACAGGGGGCGCGGGCTATGGCTACACCTTC,CASSERTGGAGYGYTF
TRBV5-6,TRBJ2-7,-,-,TGTGCCAGCAGCTTGTGGGGGGAAGTTAGGAACGAGCAGTACTTC,CASSLWGEVRNEQYF
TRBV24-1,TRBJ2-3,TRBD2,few,TGTGCCACCGGGACTAGCGGGAGCACAGATACGCAGTATTTT,CATGTSGSTDTQYF
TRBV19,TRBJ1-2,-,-,TGTGCCAGTAGGCCGGTTGGGGGTGGCTACACCTTC,CASRPVGGGYTF
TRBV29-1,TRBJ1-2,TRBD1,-,TGCAGCGTTGATCCACAGGGGGCTCGAGGCTACACCTTC,CSVDPQGARGYTF
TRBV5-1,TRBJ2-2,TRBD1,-,TGCGCCAGCAGCCCGGGACAGGGAGTAGGTGGGGAGCTGTTTTTT,CASSPGQGVGGELFF
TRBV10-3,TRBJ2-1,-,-,TGTGCCATCAATCCACCACCCTACAATGAGCAGTTCTTC,CAINPPPYNEQFF
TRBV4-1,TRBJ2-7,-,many,TGCGCCAGCAGCCAACTCCAGGACGACGAGCAGTACTTC,CASSQLQDDEQYF
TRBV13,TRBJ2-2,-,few,TGTGCCAGCAGCCCCCAAGGCGCCGGGGAGCTGTTTTTT,CASSPQGAGELFF
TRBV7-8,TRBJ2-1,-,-,TGTGCCAGCAGCTCGGAATCGACAGGCTACAATGAGCAGTTCTTC,CASSSESTGYNEQFF
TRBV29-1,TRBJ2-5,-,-,TGCAGCGTTGAAGAGCTGGGGGAGACCCAGTACTTC,CSVEELGETQYF
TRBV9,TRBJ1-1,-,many,TGTGCCAGCAGCGTAGGCGGGTACACTGAAGCTTTCTTT,CASSVGGYTEAFF
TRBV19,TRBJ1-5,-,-,TGTGCCAGTAGTTTAACAGGGCAAAATCAGCCCCAGCATTTT,CASSLTGQNQPQHF
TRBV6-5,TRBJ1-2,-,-,TGTGCCAGCAGGTCACTGGGGGCAGATTATGGCTACACCTTC,CASRSLGADYGYTF
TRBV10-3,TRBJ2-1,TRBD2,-,TGTGCCATCAGTGACGGGAGCGGGGCCTACAATGAGCAGTTCTTC,CAISDGSGAYNEQFF
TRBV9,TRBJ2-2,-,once,TGTGCCAGCAGGCCATCGGGGCGGGACACCGGGGAGCTGTTTTTT,CASRPSGRDTGELFF
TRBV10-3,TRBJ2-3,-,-,TGTGCCATCAGTGACCTGACAGATACGCAGTATTTT,CAISDLTDTQYF
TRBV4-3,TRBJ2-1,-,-,TGCGCCAGCAGCCACGTCCGGGACCCTGACAATGAGCAGTTCTTC,CASSHVRDPDNEQFF
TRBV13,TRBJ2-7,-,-,TGTGCCAGCAGCTTAGGGATATGGGAGCAGTACTTC,CASSLGIWEQYF
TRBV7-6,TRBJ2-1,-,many,TGTGCCAGCAGCTCAGAGGCCCCCCATGAGCAGTTCTTC,CASSSEAPHEQFF
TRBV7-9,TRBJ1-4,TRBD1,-,TGTGCCAGCAGCTCAACGGCGGGACAGGGTAAAGAAAAACTGTTTTTT,CASSSTAGQGKEKLFF
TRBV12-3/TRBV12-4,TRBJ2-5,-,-,TGTGCCAGCAGTTTTAGGTTATCCGAGACCCAGTACTTC,CASSFRLSETQYF
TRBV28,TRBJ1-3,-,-,TGTGCCAGCAGTCGGCAGGGGGGAAACACCATATATTTT,CASSRQGGNTIYF
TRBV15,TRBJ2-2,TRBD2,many,TGTGCCACCATACTAGCGGGAGGGCCCGAGCCTCCGGAGCTGTTTTTT,CATILAGGPEPPELFF
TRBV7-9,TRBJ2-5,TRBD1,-,TGTGCCAGCAGCATGGAAGGGACAGCTCAAGAGACCCAGTACTTC,CASSMEGTAQETQYF
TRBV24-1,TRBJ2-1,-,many,TGTGCCACCAGTGATCAGGTGGGTGAGCAGTTCTTC,CATSDQVGEQFF
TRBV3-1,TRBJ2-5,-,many,TGTGCCAGCAGCGCGGAATGGGGAAGAGAACACCAGTACTTC,CASSAEWGREHQYF
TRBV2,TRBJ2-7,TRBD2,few,TGTGCCAGCAGTGAACGGGGACTAGCTGTTGAGCAGTACTTC,CASSERGLAVEQYF
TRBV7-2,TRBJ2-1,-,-,TGTGCCAGCAGCTTAGCCGCCCCGGGTTTTGAGCAGTTCTTC,CASSLAAPGFEQFF
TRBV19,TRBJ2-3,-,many,TGTGCCAGTAGTAAGGGGCCTGGACAGTCATCCACAGATACGCAGTATTTT,CASSKGPGQSSTDTQYF
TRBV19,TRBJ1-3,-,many,TGTGCCAGTAGTCTACGGGGGTTTTCTGGAAACACCATATATTTT,CASSLRGFSGNTIYF
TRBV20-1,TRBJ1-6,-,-,TGCAGTGCTAGAGAATTGGGCAGGGACGAAGGTTCACCCCTCCACTTT,CSARELGRDEGSPLHF
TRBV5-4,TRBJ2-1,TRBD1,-,TGTGCCAGCAGCTACCTGGACAGGGCCTACAATGAGCAGTTCTTC,CASSYLDRAYNEQFF
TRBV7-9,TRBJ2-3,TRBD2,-,TGTGCCAGCAGCTCACTAGCGGGGGGGGGTTGGGAGCAGTATTTT,CASSSLAGGGWEQYF
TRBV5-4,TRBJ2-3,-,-,TGTGCCAGCAAATTGGGACTCACCGATACGCAGTATTTT,CASKLGLTDTQYF